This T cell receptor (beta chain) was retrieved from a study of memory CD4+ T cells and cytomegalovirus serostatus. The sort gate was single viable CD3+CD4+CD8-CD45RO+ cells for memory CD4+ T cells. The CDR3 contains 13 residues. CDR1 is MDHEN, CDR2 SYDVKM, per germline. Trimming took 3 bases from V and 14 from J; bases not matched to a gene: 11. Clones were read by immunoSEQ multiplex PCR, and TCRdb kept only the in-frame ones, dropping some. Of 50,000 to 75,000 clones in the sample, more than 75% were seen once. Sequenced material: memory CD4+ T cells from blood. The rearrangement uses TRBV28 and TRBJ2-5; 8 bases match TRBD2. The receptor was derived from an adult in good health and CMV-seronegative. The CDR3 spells CASSFRTSWIPYF. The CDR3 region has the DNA TGTGCCAGCAGTTTTCGGACTAGCTGGATCCCATACTTC.